This TCR beta chain was recovered during a study of OX40 agonist ivuxolimab in advanced cancers. Looking at the study overall: Ivuxolimab, an antibody that agonizes OX40 (CD134), was administered to the patients. Findings and caveats of the study: In the 0.1-3.0 mg/kg groups, partial responders showed among the lowest expansion. CD8+ T cells (on average) carried more expanded clones than CD4+ T cells.

Method: immunoSEQ multiplex PCR; TCRdb's copy keeps in-frame clones and lacks some. The repertoire includes fewer than 85,000 clones, 84% of them detected once, and around 0.49% sits in the top ten. The ends were cut back, 4 bases at V and 4 bases at J, with 17 bases in the middle. This CDR3 has 15 amino acids. The germline V gene has CDR1 SGHRS and CDR2 YFSETQ. Notes on this clone: Its specificity is unknown.

This sample comprised CD4+ or CD8+ T cells sorted from blood, obtained in a trial of the OX40 agonist ivuxolimab. The V gene is TRBV5-1, the J gene TRBJ2-5; TRBD1 is a possible D gene (5 bases). This TCR derives from an adult with an advanced solid tumor such as melanoma, head and neck, liver or kidney cancer. CDR3 protein: CASSPRQGRRETQYF. DNA for the CDR3: TGCGCCAGCAGCCCGAGGCAGGGTCGTCGAGAGACCCAGTACTTC.